Presented here are 7 T cell receptor beta chains from one specimen sequenced in a study of graft-versus-host responses after intestinal transplantation. Generated by immunoSEQ multiplex PCR, the TCRdb table keeps only in-frame clones and is missing some. Counted here are over 70,000 clones, 90% occurring once; the ten biggest clones make up less than 5%. Their recognized antigens are unknown. The sequencing here drew on unstimulated CD8+ T cells sorted from spleen or lymph node cells, taken before transplant. The source is a human donor who was the organ donor for an intestinal transplant.

The chain is built from TRBV6-5 and TRBJ2-1, with 14 bases lining up with TRBD2. CDR1 is MNHEY, CDR2 SVGAGI, per germline. The CDR3 is 15 residues long. J gave up 4 bases and V 5 bases, and 1 base lay outside the gene matches. The CDR3 region has the DNA TGTGCCAGCAGTGGACTAGCGGGGGGTTACAATGAGCAGTTCTTC. Protein product: CASSGLAGGYNEQFF.

This chain uses TRBV7-9 with TRBJ2-5; 11 bases are a match to TRBD2. CDR1 is SEHNR and CDR2 is FQNEAQ in the germline V gene (reference sequence). Losses at the gene ends were 3 bases for V and 5 bases for J; bases not matched to a gene: 11. This CDR3 contains 17 residues. The CDR3 bases are TGTGCCAGCAGCTTCATGACTAGCGGGGAGGCCTCGGAGACCCAGTACTTC. Amino acids: CASSFMTSGEASETQYF.

The rearrangement uses TRBV7-2 and TRBJ2-5; 7 nucleotides align to TRBD1. V was pared by 5 bases and J by 4 bases, with 10 bases of the junction left unmatched. The CDR3 runs to 15 residues. Per germline, CDR1 SGHTA and CDR2 FQGNSA. The CDR3 DNA reads as TGTGCCAGCAGCCTACTCACGACAGGGAGAGAGACCCAGTACTTC. Residues: CASSLLTTGRETQYF.

The chain is built from TRBV5-1 and TRBJ2-1; possible D gene TRBD2, 5 bases. Between the trimmed V and J ends, which lost 0 bases and 4 bases, there was a span of 23 bases. Germline V gene lookup returns CDR1 SGHRS and CDR2 YFSETQ. The CDR3 is made up of 19 amino acids. CDR3: CASSLAFPDWRQTYNEQFF. In DNA form, the CDR3 reads TGCGCCAGCAGCTTGGCTTTCCCAGACTGGAGGCAGACTTACAATGAGCAGTTCTTC.

This clone was seen just once. The chain is built from TRBV5-6 and TRBJ2-1; TRBD2 matches at 10 bases. The V gene end was trimmed by 1 base and the J gene end by 0 bases; junction bases not matched to a gene: 7. The CDR3 has 18 residues. The germline gives CDR1 SGHDT, CDR2 YYEEEE. CDR3 sequence: CASSLLLAGPISYNEQFF. CDR3 nucleotides: TGTGCCAGCAGCTTGTTACTAGCGGGGCCGATCTCCTACAATGAGCAGTTCTTC.

V is TRBV30 and J is TRBJ1-1; 7 positions match TRBD1. Germline V gene data show CDR1 as GTSNPN and CDR2 as SVGIG (reference sequence). J was trimmed by 8 bases and V by 0 bases; bases with no gene match: 9. This CDR3 is built from 14 residues. The CDR3 reads CAWSVSLWGQEAFF. CDR3 nucleotides: TGTGCCTGGAGTGTATCCCTATGGGGACAGGAAGCTTTCTTT.

This clone came up once. The chain employs TRBV29-1 and TRBJ1-2, with 8 positions matching TRBD1. CDR3 length: 14 residues. J was trimmed by 3 bases and V by 1 base; bases with no gene match: 4. Germline V CDR1 and CDR2: SQVTM, ANQGSEA. CDR3 in DNA: TGCAGCGTTGAAGTGTTGGGACAGGACTATGGCTACACCTTC. Translation gives CSVEVLGQDYGYTF.